This TCR beta chain came from a study of T cells in Graves' hyperthyroidism and ophthalmopathy. Overall study results and limits: Most expanded thyroid clonotypes above 0.001 also appeared in blood.

It was uncontrolled infection, other autoimmune disease, pregnancy or lactation that excluded patients. This clonotype was observed many times. Its antigen is still unknown. Researchers took RNA transcripts and amplified the TCR beta CDR3 regions from them. The primer set for the first-round RT-PCR of the TCR CDR3 was HTBI. TCRdb itself ran the multiplex PCR reads through MiXCR, one entry per CDR3 protein. The table lists hundreds of thousands of distinct CDR3 sequences, about a sixth of them singletons. The CDR3 contains 16 residues. Germline CDR1 SGHAT, CDR2 FQNNGV. The trim removed 5 bases at V and 4 bases at J, leaving 13 bases unmatched.

The sequence derives from a young woman with Graves' hyperthyroidism. The genes are TRBV11-2 and TRBJ2-7; 8 bases fit TRBD1. Sequenced: blood. The CDR3 region has the DNA TGTGCCAGCAGCACCATTACCGGGACAGGAGAGTACGAGCAGTACTTC. Protein sequence: CASSTITGTGEYEQYF.